The sample holds many counts of the clone carrying this TCR beta chain. Its antigen is as yet unknown. Amplification of TCR beta CDR3 regions used RNA as the template. First-round RT-PCR of the TCR CDR3 relied on the HTBI primer set. TCRdb recomputed calls from the multiplex PCR reads with MiXCR, one row per CDR3 protein. The table includes about 690,000 distinct CDR3 sequences, around 16% detected once. Trimming stripped 11 bases from V and 0 bases from J, with 11 bases between. From germline, CDR1 is SNHLY and CDR2 FYNNEI. The CDR3 contains 12 residues. Graves' hyperthyroidism showing no ophthalmopathy progression within 18 months was considered stable. Diagnoses were made from clinical symptoms, serum measures (thyroxine and TRAb), thyroid ultrasound and orbital computed tomography. PBMCs were derived from 10 ml fresh peripheral blood. The sample originates from a study of T cells in Graves' hyperthyroidism and ophthalmopathy. The study's findings and limits: Researchers found most expanded thyroid clonotypes above 0.001 in blood as well.

The sample consisted of blood. The TCR originated in a man aged 50 or older with Graves' hyperthyroidism. The V and J genes are TRBV2 and TRBJ2-7; D assignment may be TRBD1 or TRBD2 (5 bases each). CDR3 amino acids: CAGWDGSYEQYF. The CDR3, as DNA: TGTGCCGGATGGGACGGCTCCTACGAGCAGTACTTC.